The present T cell receptor (beta chain) was sequenced within a study of blood T cell repertoires in COVID-19. About the research overall: Samples of COVID-19 (acute and convalescent) were obtained from the United States, Italy and Spain.

Some clones are missing from TCRdb's copy, which holds only in-frame ones; the method was immunoSEQ multiplex PCR. The sample includes under 350,000 clones, around 88% of them seen just once. CDR3 length equals 17 residues. Germline-derived CDR1 and CDR2 are MNHNS and SASEGT. The V end was cut by 0 bases, the J end by 6 bases, with 19 bases between. The origin of this receptor is a man in his forties with acute or convalescent COVID-19. What was sequenced was peripheral blood. The chain carries TRBV6-1 and TRBJ2-3; D not certain. In nucleotides, the CDR3 is TGTGCCAGCAGTGAAGCGCTTCAAACGCGTCCCTGGGATACGCAGTATTTT. It is translated as CASSEALQTRPWDTQYF.